The rows below give T cell receptor beta chains drawn from one sample of a study of blood T cell repertoires in COVID-19. Sequencing used immunoSEQ multiplex PCR; TCRdb keeps in-frame clones, though not all of them. The sample yields approximately 210,000 clones, roughly 83% seen once. Sequences were obtained from peripheral blood. These receptors originate from a woman in her seventies with active or convalescent COVID-19. CDR3s include the opening cysteine and the closing phenylalanine or tryptophan. A D gene is named only where the DNA matches it firmly. Clone size, where shown, is once, few, many, or a class for clones that have expanded.

d_call: TRBD1; j_call: TRBJ2-5; v_call: TRBV30; clone_size: -; cdr3_nt: TGTGCCTGGGGACAGGGCCCCCCAGGGACCCAGTACTTC; cdr3_aa: CAWGQGPPGTQYF
d_call: -; j_call: TRBJ1-1; v_call: TRBV7-9; clone_size: few; cdr3_nt: TGTGCCAGCAGCTTAGTTTCAGGGGCGAACACTGAAGCTTTCTTT; cdr3_aa: CASSLVSGANTEAFF
d_call: TRBD2; j_call: TRBJ2-1; v_call: TRBV28; clone_size: -; cdr3_nt: TGTGCCGCTAGCGGGAGGGCCTACAATGAGCAGTTCTTC; cdr3_aa: CAASGRAYNEQFF
d_call: -; j_call: TRBJ2-5; v_call: TRBV9; clone_size: once; cdr3_nt: TGTGCCAGCGGGCCCCGGGGGGCGGGCCAAGAGACCCAGTACTTC; cdr3_aa: CASGPRGAGQETQYF
d_call: -; j_call: TRBJ2-1; v_call: TRBV5-1; clone_size: -; cdr3_nt: TGCGCCAGCAGCCGGGACTTCTACAATGAGCAGTTCTTC; cdr3_aa: CASSRDFYNEQFF
d_call: TRBD2; j_call: TRBJ2-2; v_call: TRBV4-2; clone_size: -; cdr3_nt: TGTGCCAGCAGCCAAGATGCTAGCGGGGGGGCCGGGGAGCTGTTTTTT; cdr3_aa: CASSQDASGGAGELFF
d_call: -; j_call: TRBJ1-1; v_call: TRBV5-1; clone_size: -; cdr3_nt: TGCGCCAGCAGCTCTACGGGGAACACTGAAGCTTTCTTT; cdr3_aa: CASSSTGNTEAFF
d_call: TRBD1; j_call: TRBJ2-7; v_call: TRBV7-8; clone_size: -; cdr3_nt: TGTGCCAGCAGAACCGGACAGGGCCTCCACTACGAGCAGTACTTC; cdr3_aa: CASRTGQGLHYEQYF
d_call: TRBD2; j_call: TRBJ2-5; v_call: TRBV3-1/TRBV3-2; clone_size: -; cdr3_nt: TGTGCCAGCAGCCACCGACTAGCGGGGCTCCAAGAGACCCAGTACTTC; cdr3_aa: CASSHRLAGLQETQYF
d_call: TRBD2; j_call: TRBJ2-7; v_call: TRBV6-5; clone_size: -; cdr3_nt: TGTGCCAGCAGTTGGACTAGCGGGAGCCCCTACGAGCAGTACTTC; cdr3_aa: CASSWTSGSPYEQYF
d_call: TRBD1; j_call: TRBJ1-1; v_call: TRBV12-3/TRBV12-4; clone_size: few; cdr3_nt: TGTGCCAGCGGGACAGGGGGGAGGACTGAAGCTTTCTTT; cdr3_aa: CASGTGGRTEAFF
d_call: -; j_call: TRBJ2-5; v_call: TRBV30; clone_size: -; cdr3_nt: TGTGCCTGGACTGGGCCCTCGGAGACCCAGTACTTC; cdr3_aa: CAWTGPSETQYF
d_call: -; j_call: TRBJ2-7; v_call: TRBV9; clone_size: once; cdr3_nt: TGTGCCAGCAGCGTCGAGTCGACTACTCAGTACTTC; cdr3_aa: CASSVESTTQYF
d_call: -; j_call: TRBJ2-5; v_call: TRBV29-1; clone_size: -; cdr3_nt: TGCAGCGTTGTGTACGGGAACCTGGAGACCCAGTACTTC; cdr3_aa: CSVVYGNLETQYF
d_call: -; j_call: TRBJ1-5; v_call: TRBV2; clone_size: -; cdr3_nt: TGTGCCAGCAGTGAATTCCAGGGAAGCCAGCCCCAGCATTTT; cdr3_aa: CASSEFQGSQPQHF
d_call: -; j_call: TRBJ2-7; v_call: TRBV29-1; clone_size: -; cdr3_nt: TGCAGCGTTAAGGGACTGCCCCATACCCCCTACTACGAGCAGTACTTC; cdr3_aa: CSVKGLPHTPYYEQYF
d_call: -; j_call: TRBJ2-7; v_call: TRBV3-1/TRBV3-2; clone_size: -; cdr3_nt: TGTGCCAGCAGCCAAGAGCCCAGGGTCTACGAGCAGTACTTC; cdr3_aa: CASSQEPRVYEQYF
d_call: TRBD1; j_call: TRBJ2-6; v_call: TRBV11-2; clone_size: -; cdr3_nt: TGTGCCAGCGGAACAGGGGCTGGGGCCAACGTCCTGACTTTC; cdr3_aa: CASGTGAGANVLTF
d_call: TRBD2; j_call: TRBJ2-7; v_call: TRBV5-1; clone_size: many; cdr3_nt: TGCGCCAGCAGCTTCCGAACTAGCGGCTCCTACGAGCAGTACTTC; cdr3_aa: CASSFRTSGSYEQYF
d_call: TRBD1; j_call: TRBJ2-3; v_call: TRBV7-7; clone_size: once; cdr3_nt: TGTGCCAGCAGCTCCACAGGGGCAGATACGCAGTATTTT; cdr3_aa: CASSSTGADTQYF
d_call: TRBD2; j_call: TRBJ2-3; v_call: TRBV9; clone_size: once; cdr3_nt: TGTGCCAGCAGCGTAGCTACGAGGGGAGGGGGCACAGATACGCAGTATTTT; cdr3_aa: CASSVATRGGGTDTQYF
d_call: -; j_call: TRBJ1-2; v_call: TRBV28; clone_size: -; cdr3_nt: TGTGCCAGCATCGACACTTGGGGACTTGGCTACACCTTC; cdr3_aa: CASIDTWGLGYTF